This record concerns one T cell receptor (beta chain) sequence. TCRdb's copy holds only in-frame clones and misses some; the assay was immunoSEQ multiplex PCR. The sample has about 53,000 clones, about 77% seen once. This sample was included in a study of blood T cell repertoires in COVID-19. Study at large: Samples of COVID-19 (acute and convalescent) were obtained from the United States, Italy and Spain. T cells, B-cell-depleted T cells, or PBMCs supplied cDNA or gDNA.

This TCR derives from a man in his sixties or seventies with active or convalescent COVID-19. The sample comprised peripheral blood.

The CDR3 DNA reads as TGCGCCAGCAGCCAAGGTTTCCCGCGGAACACCGGGGAGCTGTTTTTT. As protein: CASSQGFPRNTGELFF. The gene calls are TRBV4-1 and TRBJ2-2; D unclear. The V gene's germline CDR1 is MGHRA and CDR2 YSYEKL. Trimming cost V 1 base and J 1 base, with 10 bases left between them. This CDR3 is 16 amino acids long.